Shown below are 24 T cell receptor beta chains from a single sample sequenced in a study of blood T cell repertoires in COVID-19. Only in-frame clones appear in the TCRdb table, and some are missing; sequencing was by immunoSEQ multiplex PCR. The repertoire holds roughly 99,000 clones, almost 90% seen once, with 2.1% in the top ten. Source material: peripheral blood. The receptors originated from a man aged 45-65 years with COVID-19, enrolled during active disease.

This sequence joins TRBV11-2 and TRBJ1-2; weak D call: TRBD1 (6 bases). V was shortened by 3 bases and J by 0 bases, with 14 bases between the two germline ends. The V gene's germline CDR1 is SGHAT and CDR2 FQNNGV. CDR3 length: 16 amino acids. The CDR3 region is CASSFRAGTSNYGYTF. In DNA form, the CDR3 reads TGTGCCAGCAGCTTTCGGGCAGGGACATCTAACTATGGCTACACCTTC.

This rearrangement joins TRBV5-1 to TRBJ2-5; 15 nucleotides agree with TRBD2. The germline gives CDR1 SGHRS, CDR2 YFSETQ. Unmatched junction bases numbered 5, after V lost 4 bases and J lost 4 bases. CDR3 length equals 16 residues. In DNA, the CDR3 is TGCGCCAGCAGCACCGGGACTAGCGGGGGGACAGAGACCCAGTACTTC. Amino acid sequence: CASSTGTSGGTETQYF.

This chain connects TRBV9 to TRBJ2-1; weak D call: TRBD1 (6 bases). Trimming pared 3 bases from V and 6 bases from J, leaving 13 bases between. This CDR3 comprises 14 residues. The germline CDR1 and CDR2 sequences are SGDLS and YYNGEE. The CDR3 DNA sequence: TGTGCCAGCAGCGACCAATCACAGGGCAATGAGCAGTTCTTC. Encoded protein: CASSDQSQGNEQFF.

The chain employs TRBV19 and TRBJ2-7; 7 bases are a match to TRBD2. Trimming at V came to 3 bases and at J to 0 bases, leaving 2 bases not matched to a gene. CDR3 size: 14 residues. Germline lookup yields CDR1 LNHDA and CDR2 SQIVND (reference sequence). This CDR3 is CASSISGDSYEQYF. The DNA for the CDR3 is TGTGCCAGTAGTATCAGCGGGGACTCCTACGAGCAGTACTTC.

This clone has a single count. The chain employs TRBV6-5 and TRBJ1-5, with D perhaps matching TRBD1 (6 bases). CDR1 and CDR2 from the germline V gene are MNHEY and SVGAGI. Trimming took 9 bases from V and 0 from J, leaving 15 bases between them. CDR3 length: 15 residues. CDR3 sequence reads: CASSIRQASNQPQHF. In nucleotides, the CDR3 is TGTGCCAGTAGCATTCGACAGGCTAGCAATCAGCCCCAGCATTTT.

The rearrangement uses TRBV3-1 (or the pseudogene TRBV3-2) and TRBJ1-6; 10 positions match TRBD1. Trimming cost V 3 bases and J 7 bases; bases outside gene matches: 9. Per the germline V gene, CDR1 is LGHDT and CDR2 is YNNKEL (reference sequence). This CDR3 region has 17 residues. The chain's CDR3 is CASSQWAGQGRNSPLHF. CDR3 sequence (DNA): TGTGCCAGCAGCCAGTGGGCGGGACAGGGGAGGAATTCACCCCTCCACTTT.

This clone was observed a single time. The J gene is TRBJ1-6, the V gene TRBV27; weak D call: TRBD1 (5 bases). V was clipped by 3 bases and J by 6 bases, with 12 bases between them. The CDR3 sequence is 15 residues long. Germline V gene lookup returns CDR1 MNHEY and CDR2 SMNVEV (reference sequence). The CDR3 DNA reads TGTGCCAGCAGTTTGAAGGGGCTTGGTAATTCACCCCTCCACTTT. Translation gives CASSLKGLGNSPLHF.

This chain uses TRBV18 with TRBJ1-1; 8 nucleotides line up with TRBD1. The germline V gene encodes CDR1 KGHSH and CDR2 LQKENI. The J segment lost 0 bases and the V segment lost 5 bases, leaving 8 bases of the junction unmatched. This CDR3 contains 16 residues. CDR3 DNA sequence: TGTGCCAGCTCAATCGCCACAGGGGGGATGAACACTGAAGCTTTCTTT. This gives the protein CASSIATGGMNTEAFF. The entire variable domain, with the rest obtained from reference TRBV18 and TRBJ1-1, is as follows: NAGVMQNPRHLVRRRGQEARLRCSPMKGHSHVYWYRQLPEEGLKFMVYLQKENIIDESGMPKERFSAEFPKEGPSILRIQQVVRGDSAAYFCASSIATGGMNTEAFFGQGTRLTVV.

This chain uses TRBV3-1 (or the pseudogene TRBV3-2) with TRBJ2-3; TRBD1 might be the D (5 bases). The ends were cut back, 3 bases at V and 4 bases at J, with 14 bases in the middle. This CDR3 is built from 15 residues. Germline loops: CDR1 LGHDT, CDR2 YNNKEL (reference sequence). CDR3 DNA: TGTGCCAGCAGCCAGGCCCCAAGGGGCCCAGATACGCAGTATTTT. Amino acid sequence: CASSQAPRGPDTQYF.

This chain uses TRBV9 with TRBJ2-2; D is perhaps TRBD2 (6 bases). Germline V gene lookup returns CDR1 SGDLS and CDR2 YYNGEE. V was shortened by 4 bases and J by 0 bases, with 10 bases between the two germline ends. The CDR3 is 15 amino acids. The CDR3 bases are TGTGCCAGCAGCACGGGACTTACGAACACCGGGGAGCTGTTTTTT. Amino acid sequence: CASSTGLTNTGELFF.

V is TRBV3-1 (or the pseudogene TRBV3-2) and J is TRBJ1-3; D call uncertain. Germline assignment: CDR1 LGHDT and CDR2 YNNKEL (reference sequence). This CDR3 has 14 amino acids. The V end lost 3 bases, the J end lost 2 bases, and 8 bases lay between the germline ends. DNA for the CDR3: TGTGCCAGCAGCCACAGTGTTACTGGAAACACCATATATTTT. Translation: CASSHSVTGNTIYF.

The chain combines TRBV7-8 with TRBJ2-5; the D gene is possibly TRBD2 (7 bases). The V gene lost 3 bases and the J gene lost 1 base, with 12 bases spanning the gap. The V gene's germline CDR1 is SGHVS and CDR2 FQNEAQ. The CDR3 runs to 15 residues. The CDR3 loop reads CASSLRGLIQETQYF. CDR3 DNA: TGTGCCAGCAGCTTGCGGGGGCTCATCCAAGAGACCCAGTACTTC.

The chain uses TRBV19 and TRBJ2-5; TRBD1 matches 8 bases. Germline V gene sequence: CDR1 LNHDA, CDR2 SQIVND (reference sequence). J lost 0 bases, V lost 8 bases, and 8 bases had no gene match. The CDR3 runs 15 residues. The CDR3 sequence is CASQTGTGHQETQYF. CDR3 nucleotides: TGTGCCAGTCAAACCGGGACAGGACACCAAGAGACCCAGTACTTC.

The chain is built from TRBV6-5 and TRBJ1-2; D ambiguous. The CDR3 length is 12 residues. Germline V gene sequence: CDR1 MNHEY, CDR2 SVGAGI. Trimming shortened V by 6 bases and J by 8 bases, and 13 bases separated the two germline ends. CDR3 nucleotides: TGTGCCAGCAGGCGGGGAATCGGCGGCTACACCTTC. Translating gives CASRRGIGGYTF.

The chain carries TRBV7-9 and TRBJ2-2; D possibly corresponds to TRBD1 (6 bases). Germline-derived CDR1 and CDR2 are SEHNR and FQNEAQ (reference sequence). V lost 3 bases and J 2 bases, leaving 10 bases between the germline ends. The CDR3 spans 15 residues. The CDR3: CASSFMDRNTGELFF. The CDR3 DNA reads TGTGCCAGCAGCTTCATGGACAGAAACACCGGGGAGCTGTTTTTT.

This clone was counted between two and nine times. This sequence joins TRBV19 and TRBJ1-5; the D is unclear. The CDR3 loop spans 13 amino acids. V shed 7 bases and J shed 1 base, with 8 bases lying between them. Germline CDR1 and CDR2: LNHDA and SQIVND (reference sequence). CDR3 DNA sequence: TGTGCCAGTAATTTTCGGAGCAATCAGCCCCAGCATTTT. The encoded protein is CASNFRSNQPQHF.

The rearrangement uses TRBV18 and TRBJ1-1; TRBD1 matches at 9 bases. This CDR3 contains 16 residues. The germline gives CDR1 KGHSH, CDR2 LQKENI. V was pared by 3 bases and J by 4 bases, with 9 bases of the junction left unmatched. As DNA, the CDR3 is TGTGCCAGCTCACCCCGCGGCGGACAGGGGATCACTGAAGCTTTCTTT. Its protein is CASSPRGGQGITEAFF.

The rearrangement links TRBV3-1 (or the pseudogene TRBV3-2) to TRBJ2-7; weak D call: TRBD1 (6 bases). The V gene lost 2 bases and the J gene lost 4 bases, with 12 bases spanning the gap. The CDR3 loop spans 14 amino acids. Germline V gene sequence: CDR1 LGHDT, CDR2 YNNKEL (reference sequence). The CDR3 DNA sequence: TGTGCCAGCAGCCAATCGACAGGACCTTACGAGCAGTACTTC. Its translation is CASSQSTGPYEQYF.

This chain joins TRBV28 and TRBJ1-6; 7 bases agree with TRBD1. The V gene end was trimmed by 3 bases and the J gene end by 7 bases; junction bases not matched to a gene: 3. Germline loops: CDR1 MDHEN, CDR2 SYDVKM. The CDR3 length is 14 residues. CDR3 sequence reads: CASSLRQGNSPLHF. CDR3 in DNA: TGTGCCAGCAGTTTGCGACAGGGAAATTCACCCCTCCACTTT.

This chain links TRBV5-6 with TRBJ1-6, with D possibly matching TRBD1 (5 bases). CDR1 SGHDT and CDR2 YYEEEE come from the germline V gene. The CDR3 totals 16 residues. Trimming took 3 bases from V and 6 from J, leaving 16 bases between them. In DNA form, the CDR3 reads TGTGCCAGCAGCTGGGGCGGGGGAATCCCTAATTCACCCCTCCACTTT. It translates to CASSWGGGIPNSPLHF.

The rearrangement links TRBV6-1 to TRBJ1-2, with 7 nucleotides matching TRBD1. V gave up 3 bases and J gave up 5 bases; unmatched junction bases: 6. The CDR3 spans 14 residues. Germline loops: CDR1 MNHNS, CDR2 SASEGT. The CDR3 spells CASSERDRWYGYTF. CDR3 DNA sequence: TGTGCCAGCAGTGAGAGGGACAGATGGTATGGCTACACCTTC.

This chain uses TRBV7-2 with TRBJ2-7, with 8 bases fitting TRBD1. This CDR3 contains 15 residues. Trimming removed 5 bases from V and 2 bases from J; junction bases left unmatched: 8. Germline lookup yields CDR1 SGHTA and CDR2 FQGNSA. CDR3 residues: CASSLSGTGPYEQYF. In nucleotides, the CDR3 is TGTGCCAGCAGCCTATCGGGGACAGGCCCCTACGAGCAGTACTTC.

This rearrangement joins TRBV28 to TRBJ1-3; 8 bases are a match to TRBD1. With 0 bases clipped from V and 2 bases from J, the junction kept 6 bases outside the gene matches. This CDR3 is 17 amino acids long. Per germline, CDR1 MDHEN and CDR2 SYDVKM. The CDR3 nucleotides are TGTGCCAGCAGTTTATGGACAGGGGTGAGGGCTGGAAACACCATATATTTT. Translation gives CASSLWTGVRAGNTIYF.

J is TRBJ1-3 and V is TRBV30, with no clear D. The ends were cut back, 3 bases at V and 2 bases at J, with 8 bases in the middle. This CDR3 contains 13 residues. CDR1 and CDR2 from the germline V gene are GTSNPN and SVGIG (reference sequence). This chain's CDR3 is CAWSRGPGNTIYF. The CDR3 bases are TGTGCCTGGAGCAGAGGTCCTGGAAACACCATATATTTT.